The present T cell receptor (beta chain) was sequenced within a study of cytomegalovirus exposure and HLA in healthy donors. The study ran its PCR with 60 Vbeta and 13 Jbeta primers. TCRdb's table, derived via immunoSEQ multiplex PCR, lists solely in-frame clones and lacks some. This sample has 95,000 to 100,000 clones, with around 86% found just once. With 5 bases clipped from V and 6 bases from J, the junction kept 4 bases outside the gene matches. The length of the CDR3 is 13 residues. CDR1 and CDR2 (germline): KGHSH, LQKENI. The source material was PBMCs. This TCR was recovered from a female donor in good health and CMV-seropositive. The genes are TRBV18 and TRBJ2-7, with 10 bases fitting TRBD1. The CDR3 sequence: CASSTGTGVEQYF. DNA for the CDR3: TGTGCCAGCTCAACCGGGACAGGGGTCGAGCAGTACTTC.